What follows is one T cell receptor beta chain and its context. No antigen is known for it. TCRdb's table, derived via immunoSEQ multiplex PCR, lists solely in-frame clones and lacks some. Among fewer than 120,000 clones, about nine tenths were seen once, and the ten largest hold roughly 7.8%. The data derive from a study of T cell responses to AZD1222 COVID-19 vaccine. Findings of the study overall: Among those given AZD1222, only 5 to 7 were seropositive at baseline. Every sample of the repertoires postdated the peak T cell response. White British people made up most donors, females outnumbered males, and clonal diversity was possibly underestimated.

CDR1 is MNHEY, CDR2 SVGAGI, per germline. V lost 6 bases, J lost 6 bases, and 17 bases lay in between. The CDR3 loop spans 14 amino acids. V and J are TRBV6-5 and TRBJ1-1, with a tentative D call TRBD1 (6 bases). This receptor was identified in an adult in good health. Sample: peripheral blood, taken on day 0 of AZD1222 vaccination. The CDR3 DNA reads TGTGCCAGCAGGCAGATCGGCAGGGGTCCTGAAGCTTTCTTT. Its protein product is CASRQIGRGPEAFF.